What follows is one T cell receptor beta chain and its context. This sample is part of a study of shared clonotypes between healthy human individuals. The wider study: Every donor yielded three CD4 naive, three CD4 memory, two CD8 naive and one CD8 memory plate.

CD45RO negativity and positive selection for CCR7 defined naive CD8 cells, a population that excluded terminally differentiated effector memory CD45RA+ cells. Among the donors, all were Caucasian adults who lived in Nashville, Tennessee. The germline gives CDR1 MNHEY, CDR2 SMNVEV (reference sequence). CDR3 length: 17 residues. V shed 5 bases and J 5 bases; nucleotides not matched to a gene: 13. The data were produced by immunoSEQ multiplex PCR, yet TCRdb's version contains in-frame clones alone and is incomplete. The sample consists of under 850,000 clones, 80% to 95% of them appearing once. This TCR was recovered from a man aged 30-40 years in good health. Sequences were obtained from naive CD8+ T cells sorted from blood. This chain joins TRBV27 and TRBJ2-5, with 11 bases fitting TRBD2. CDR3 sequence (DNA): TGTGCCAGCAGTAGACTAGCGGGGAGGGCTTTCGGGGAGACCCAGTACTTC. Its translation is CASSRLAGRAFGETQYF.